Listed below are T cell receptor beta chains from one sample, sequenced in a study of blood T cell repertoires in COVID-19. Libraries were prepared by immunoSEQ multiplex PCR; TCRdb keeps only in-frame clonotypes and omits some of them. This table holds 110,000 to 150,000 clones, around 87% found once. Sequences were obtained from PBMCs or T cells enriched from blood (not recorded which). These receptors all come from a man between 60 and 75 years old who had recovered from COVID-19. CDR3s include the opening cysteine and the closing phenylalanine or tryptophan. A D gene is named only where the DNA matches it firmly. Some rows have no size entry. The others give once, few or many, or a class for an expanded clone.

TRBV7-8,TRBJ2-1,TRBD1,15,few,CASSLGTGPYNEQFF,TGTGCCAGCAGCCTCGGGACAGGCCCTTACAATGAGCAGTTCTTC
TRBV7-9,TRBJ2-1,TRBD2,16,-,CASLPPGLAGVGEQFF,TGTGCCAGTCTGCCGCCGGGACTAGCGGGGGTCGGTGAGCAGTTCTTC
TRBV4-1,TRBJ1-5,TRBD1,17,-,CASSRRGQGEGNQPQHF,TGCGCCAGCAGCCGGAGAGGACAGGGCGAGGGCAATCAGCCCCAGCATTTT
TRBV5-1,TRBJ2-2,-,14,few,CASADEQWTGELFF,TGCGCCAGCGCCGATGAGCAATGGACCGGGGAGCTGTTTTTT
TRBV4-1,TRBJ2-7,-,15,-,CASSSQGGDYNEQYF,TGCGCCAGCAGCTCACAGGGCGGGGACTACAACGAGCAGTACTTC
TRBV12-3/TRBV12-4,TRBJ1-2,-,13,-,CASSFISFHGYTF,TGTGCCAGCAGTTTTATTAGTTTCCACGGCTACACCTTC
TRBV13,TRBJ2-3,-,14,-,CASSSGAGSDTQYF,TGTGCCAGCAGCTCAGGGGCGGGGTCAGATACGCAGTATTTT
TRBV11-3,TRBJ2-7,-,15,once,CASSLEFGRGVEQYF,TGTGCCAGCAGCTTAGAGTTCGGCAGGGGCGTCGAGCAGTACTTC
TRBV7-2,TRBJ2-3,TRBD2,16,once,CASSQRTSGIPDTQYF,TGTGCCAGCAGCCAACGGACTAGCGGGATCCCAGATACGCAGTATTTT
TRBV25-1,TRBJ2-5,-,15,-,CASSESRGARETQYF,TGTGCCAGCAGTGAATCTCGGGGGGCGCGGGAGACCCAGTACTTC
TRBV30,TRBJ2-1,-,15,-,CAWSVGLGDYNEQFF,TGTGCCTGGAGTGTAGGGCTAGGGGACTACAATGAGCAGTTCTTC
TRBV5-4,TRBJ2-2,-,15,-,CASSLFQRDTGELFF,TGTGCCAGCAGCTTGTTCCAGCGGGACACCGGGGAGCTGTTTTTT
TRBV10-1,TRBJ2-1,-,14,-,CASSTVTGNGEQFF,TGCGCCAGCAGTACGGTCACAGGGAATGGTGAGCAGTTCTTC
TRBV7-9,TRBJ2-3,TRBD2,15,-,CASSSPAGAGDTQYF,TGTGCCAGCAGTAGCCCAGCGGGAGCTGGGGATACGCAGTATTTT
TRBV7-9,TRBJ1-2,-,14,once,CASSPAGGSYGYTF,TGTGCCAGCAGCCCCGCGGGGGGGAGCTATGGCTACACCTTC
TRBV5-1,TRBJ2-2,TRBD1,14,once,CASSLTGVTGELFF,TGCGCCAGCAGCTTGACAGGGGTCACCGGGGAGCTGTTTTTT
TRBV19,TRBJ1-4,-,11,-,CASSTNEKLFF,TGTGCCAGTAGTACAAATGAAAAACTGTTTTTT
TRBV7-2,TRBJ2-1,TRBD1,14,-,CASSLVSGGLEQFF,TGTGCCAGCAGCTTAGTTTCAGGGGGCCTTGAGCAGTTCTTC
TRBV5-1,TRBJ2-1,-,14,-,CASSEIRVGNEQFF,TGCGCCAGCAGCGAAATCAGGGTGGGGAATGAGCAGTTCTTC
TRBV9,TRBJ1-1,-,12,-,CASSTTNTEAFF,TGTGCCAGCAGCACTACGAACACTGAAGCTTTCTTT
TRBV6-5,TRBJ2-7,-,12,-,CASSPRGYEQYF,TGTGCCAGCAGTCCACGGGGATACGAGCAGTACTTC
TRBV11-2,TRBJ2-5,TRBD2,16,once,CASSGAPAGADETQYF,TGTGCCAGCAGCGGGGCCCCAGCGGGAGCGGACGAGACCCAGTACTTC
TRBV9,TRBJ2-1,TRBD1,17,-,CASSVTSTGQGLDEQFF,TGTGCCAGCAGCGTAACGTCCACGGGACAGGGGCTCGATGAGCAGTTCTTC
TRBV9,TRBJ2-5,-,15,-,CASSVASGGGETQYF,TGTGCCAGCAGCGTAGCTAGCGGAGGGGGGGAGACCCAGTACTTC
TRBV25-1,TRBJ2-1,-,13,once,CASSERAGGEQFF,TGTGCCAGCAGTGAAAGAGCCGGGGGTGAGCAGTTCTTC
TRBV3-1/TRBV3-2,TRBJ2-1,TRBD2,14,-,CASSPSGSYNEQFF,TGTGCCAGCAGCCCTAGCGGGAGTTACAATGAGCAGTTCTTC
TRBV3-1/TRBV3-2,TRBJ1-6,-,14,-,CASSQEWEGSPLHF,TGTGCCAGCAGCCAAGAGTGGGAGGGGTCACCCCTCCACTTT
TRBV7-8,TRBJ2-7,-,11,few,CASSSLREQYF,TGTGCCAGCAGCAGCCTTCGGGAGCAGTACTTC
TRBV2,TRBJ1-5,TRBD1,13,-,CASSGQGNQPQHF,TGTGCCAGCAGTGGACAGGGGAATCAGCCCCAGCATTTT
TRBV6-6,TRBJ2-7,-,11,once,CASTYRYEQYF,TGTGCCAGCACCTACAGATACGAGCAGTACTTC
TRBV6-5,TRBJ2-5,-,13,-,CATRGTISETQYF,TGTGCCACCAGGGGGACTATCAGTGAGACCCAGTACTTC
TRBV2,TRBJ1-5,TRBD1,14,-,CASRDRQGAQPQHF,TGTGCCAGCAGGGACCGACAGGGTGCTCAGCCCCAGCATTTT
TRBV10-2,TRBJ1-5,TRBD1,18,-,CASSESIWWTGDNQPQHF,TGCGCCAGCAGTGAGTCGATATGGTGGACAGGGGACAATCAGCCTCAGCATTTT
TRBV7-9,TRBJ2-3,TRBD2,17,-,CASSLTSGSSGVDTQYF,TGTGCCAGCAGCTTGACTAGCGGGAGTTCGGGGGTAGATACGCAGTATTTT
TRBV7-9,TRBJ2-7,TRBD2,10,few,CASAGGEQYF,TGTGCCAGCGCGGGGGGCGAGCAGTACTTC
TRBV15,TRBJ1-6,-,13,-,CATSRTGSSPLHF,TGTGCCACCAGCAGAACAGGGAGTTCACCCCTCCACTTT
TRBV5-1,TRBJ1-1,-,15,once,CASSLGGESNTEAFF,TGCGCCAGCAGCTTGGGAGGAGAGAGTAACACTGAAGCTTTCTTT
TRBV20-1,TRBJ1-2,-,13,-,CSASRGFRYGYTF,TGCAGTGCTAGTCGGGGGTTCCGCTATGGCTACACCTTC
TRBV28,TRBJ2-7,TRBD2,15,-,CASSLSSGRYHEQYF,TGTGCCAGCAGTCTTTCTAGCGGGAGGTACCACGAGCAGTACTTC
TRBV6-5,TRBJ2-5,TRBD2,13,once,CASTSAGTETQYF,TGTGCCAGCACCTCAGCGGGGACAGAGACCCAGTACTTC
TRBV30,TRBJ1-4,TRBD1,15,once,CAWKDTGGAGEKLFF,TGTGCCTGGAAAGACACAGGGGGCGCTGGGGAAAAACTGTTTTTT
TRBV2,TRBJ1-4,TRBD1,15,-,CASSKDRGTNEKLFF,TGTGCCAGCAGTAAAGACAGGGGGACTAATGAAAAACTGTTTTTT
TRBV30,TRBJ1-2,-,13,-,CAWSEQANYGYTF,TGTGCCTGGAGTGAGCAGGCCAACTATGGCTACACCTTC
TRBV28,TRBJ1-6,-,18,-,CASSFGYSSSSYNSPLHF,TGTGCCAGCAGTTTTGGTTACAGTTCGAGCTCCTATAATTCACCCCTCCACTTT
TRBV28,TRBJ1-1,-,13,-,CASSTTGPNEAFF,TGTGCCAGCAGTACCACAGGGCCAAACGAAGCTTTCTTT
TRBV28,TRBJ1-4,-,15,-,CASSFLGGLGEKLFF,TGTGCCAGCAGTTTCCTCGGAGGATTGGGGGAAAAACTGTTTTTT
TRBV19,TRBJ1-4,-,18,-,CASSAGPGRESTNEKLFF,TGTGCCAGTAGTGCCGGCCCAGGCAGGGAATCGACTAATGAAAAACTGTTTTTT
TRBV19,TRBJ1-1,-,15,-,CASKLTVGWNTEAFF,TGTGCCAGTAAGCTAACAGTCGGTTGGAACACTGAAGCTTTCTTT
TRBV6-1,TRBJ2-7,TRBD1,15,-,CASSEPGQGAGEQYF,TGTGCCAGCAGTGAACCGGGACAGGGGGCTGGGGAGCAGTACTTC
TRBV28,TRBJ1-5,TRBD1,15,-,CASSSGQGLAQPQHF,TGTGCCAGCAGTTCGGGACAGGGGTTAGCTCAGCCCCAGCATTTT
TRBV6-1,TRBJ2-3,TRBD2,17,-,CASSARTSGASTDTQYF,TGTGCCAGCAGTGCCAGGACTAGCGGGGCGAGCACAGATACGCAGTATTTT
TRBV13,TRBJ2-5,TRBD2,16,once,CASSLRVAGVQETQYF,TGTGCCAGCAGCTTAAGGGTAGCGGGCGTCCAAGAGACCCAGTACTTC
TRBV5-4,TRBJ1-5,-,13,once,CASSLGEEQPQHF,TGTGCCAGCAGCTTGGGGGAGGAACAGCCCCAGCATTTT